This T cell receptor (beta chain) appears in the sequencing data of a study of T cells in women clearing cervical HPV infection (dated by TCRdb to 2017 to 2018). In the study overall: Cases were roughly 23 women with histologically confirmed HPV16-related CIN3 or worse, including a couple of invasive cancers. This exploratory proof-of-principle case-control study, nested within the Guanacaste HPV Natural History Study in Costa Rica, compared TCR repertoires among women with different cervical HPV16 outcomes. The 20 to 25 controls were women who cleared a single incident HPV16 infection within 12 months without developing precancer or cancer. Because only a few women had HLA typing data, the possibility that HLA type acted as a confounder could not be ruled out. Cases and controls were matched on age within five years and on year of sample collection. Median age was roughly 32 years in cases versus approximately 37 in controls, and baseline characteristics did not differ significantly. Five blinded duplicates per group were added as quality controls, so that some 60 samples were obtained: some 50 participants and 10 replicates. The parent cohort enrolled about 10,000 women aged 18 or older in Guanacaste, Costa Rica, in about 1993 to 1994 and followed the women for less than nine years. Blood from cases was drawn at the visit where the lesion was first identified, while blood from controls was drawn once the infection was no longer detected. For cases, a median interval of roughly 150 days, with an interquartile range of 90 to 200 days, was observed between lesion detection and blood sampling.

TCR beta CDR3 regions were amplified by multiplex PCR using the immunoSEQ assay from an average of about 1,200 ng genomic DNA per sample. Primer bias was corrected in the assay by using a complete synthetic TCR repertoire to establish an amplification baseline. The amplicons were sequenced on the Illumina platform. The authors' analysis ran thus. Sequences were error-corrected by clustering with frequency ratios and a modified nearest-neighbor algorithm, then analyzed in the immunoSEQ Analyzer with IMGT gene definitions. At each rarefaction depth, TCR richness and evenness were averaged over 20 rarefaction repeats, and samples with fewer sequences than the depth were excluded. Wilcoxon rank sum tests with FDR correction were used to compare V, D and J gene relative abundances between the groups. Blinded duplicates gave an intraclass correlation of around 96% for TCR richness and an average of around 83% across around 70 gene segments. TCRdb's version of the immuneACCESS table is confined to in-frame rearrangements and falls short of the full clone set. An unresolved V gene accounts for under half of the shortfall where checked; the remainder is of unknown origin. V and J calls and clone size are given by that table; D and trimming were obtained from the DNA. The sample's clone listing holds roughly 35,000 clones. Less than 2% of the sample is in the top ten clones.

The CDR1 and CDR2 encoded by the germline V gene are KGHSH and LQKENI. Its CDR3 holds 14 amino acids, cysteine through phenylalanine. The DNA shown is the part of the CDR3 that was read: 33 bases, in frame from base 1. Germline trimming amounts to 5 bases on V and 6 bases on J, with 10 as the count of junction bases outside the gene matches. Note on this clone: No antigen is known for it. Read coverage stops 3 residues before the CDR3 terminus; the germline J gene supplies the remainder.

Findings and caveats that apply to the study as a whole: Cases had lower TRBV6-7 relative abundance than controls (approximately 0.11% versus 0.16%; Bonferroni P = 0.0008). Random forest classifiers combining richness and V gene abundances distinguished cases from controls with an estimated AUC of approximately 0.8. The cross-sectional design could not show whether the associations came before the infection or were a result of it, and neither effector/memory subsets nor HPV-specific T cells were isolated. Because T-cell numbers per sample were unknown, differences in richness could reflect varying T-cell content rather than repertoire biology. Across sequencing depths, CIN3+ cases showed significantly higher TCR repertoire richness than controls, but evenness did not differ between the groups.

Every participant had a single incident cervical HPV16 infection, and women with prevalent HPV16 infections were excluded. Cervical HPV DNA was detected by MY09/MY11 PCR and genotyped by dot-blot hybridization. Under 19 mL of heparinized blood were centrifuged, and the buffy coat was aliquoted, frozen at -30°C, then stored at -80°C. QIAGEN kits were used to extract genomic DNA from buffy coat specimens. Sample: blood buffy coat. The receptor's source is a woman between 18 and 70 years old with a cervical HPV16 infection that either progressed to CIN3+ or cleared (not recorded which). Recombination connected TRBV18 to TRBJ2-7, with TRBD1 identical over 7 junction bases. The CDR3 protein: CASSEDRVTGEQYF. Incomplete CDR3 DNA: TGTGCCAGCTCAGAAGACAGGGTTACGGGCGAG.